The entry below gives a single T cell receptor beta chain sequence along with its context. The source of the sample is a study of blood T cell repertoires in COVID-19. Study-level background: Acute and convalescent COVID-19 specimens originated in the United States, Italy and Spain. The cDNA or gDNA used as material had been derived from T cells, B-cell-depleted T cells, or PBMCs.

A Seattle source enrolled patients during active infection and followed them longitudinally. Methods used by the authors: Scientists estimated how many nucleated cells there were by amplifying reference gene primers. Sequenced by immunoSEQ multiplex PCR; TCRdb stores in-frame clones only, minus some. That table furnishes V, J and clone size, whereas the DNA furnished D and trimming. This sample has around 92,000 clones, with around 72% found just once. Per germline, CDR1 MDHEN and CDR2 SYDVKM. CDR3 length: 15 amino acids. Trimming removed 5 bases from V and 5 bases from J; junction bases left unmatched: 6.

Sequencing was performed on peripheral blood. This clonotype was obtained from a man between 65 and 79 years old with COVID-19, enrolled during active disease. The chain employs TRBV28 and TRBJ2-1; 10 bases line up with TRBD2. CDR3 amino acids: CASSPWTSGDNEQFF. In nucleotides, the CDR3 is TGTGCCAGCAGTCCCTGGACTAGCGGAGACAATGAGCAGTTCTTC.